This entry lists 20 T cell receptor beta chains sequenced from one sample in a study of PD-1 blockade in classical Hodgkin lymphoma. Method: immunoSEQ multiplex PCR; TCRdb's copy keeps in-frame clones and lacks some. The data hold roughly 5,600 clones, with approximately 80% observed a single time. No patient escaped relapse after autologous stem cell transplantation, and brentuximab vedotin exposure varied. Thawed PBMCs were the source of CD8+ T cells, obtained through magnetic negative selection. This material consisted of CD8+ T cells from blood, taken at baseline. The receptors derive from a human donor with classical Hodgkin lymphoma.

The chain joins TRBV9 to TRBJ1-1, with D perhaps matching TRBD1 (5 bases). This CDR3 contains 12 residues. The germline gives CDR1 SGDLS, CDR2 YYNGEE. The V end lost 0 bases, the J end lost 6 bases, and 6 bases lay between the germline ends. In DNA form, the CDR3 reads TGTGCCAGCAGCGTAGGAGGGGCTGAAGCTTTCTTT. Its translation: CASSVGGAEAFF.

V usage is TRBV4-1 and J usage is TRBJ2-7; TRBD1 matches at 11 bases. The CDR3 spans 18 residues. Germline V gene data show CDR1 as MGHRA and CDR2 as YSYEKL. V was pared by 4 bases and J by 2 bases, with 13 bases of the junction left unmatched. CDR3 residues: CASSPDRDRGYTPYEQYF. CDR3 sequence (DNA): TGCGCCAGCAGCCCTGATCGGGACAGGGGGTATACCCCCTACGAGCAGTACTTC.

The CDR3 loop is CASSDPGTGRVYEQYF. In nucleotides, the CDR3 is TGTGCCAGCAGTGACCCCGGGACAGGGCGGGTCTACGAGCAGTACTTC. The chain combines TRBV2 with TRBJ2-7; 9 bases are shared with TRBD1. Germline CDR1 SNHLY, CDR2 FYNNEI. Germline trimming cut 3 bases from V and 3 bases from J; bases unmatched to any gene: 9. The CDR3 totals 16 residues. Complete variable domain (other parts from reference TRBV2 and TRBJ2-7): EPEVTQTPSHQVTQMGQEVILRCVPISNHLYFYWYRQILGQKVEFLVSFYNNEISEKSEIFDDQFSVERPDGSNFTLKIRSTKLEDSAMYFCASSDPGTGRVYEQYFGPGTRLTVT.

Only one count was recorded for this clone. The chain is built from TRBV27 and TRBJ2-7; 8 bases are a match to TRBD2. V dropped 4 bases and J dropped 2; count of bases not matched to a gene: 10. The germline V gene has CDR1 MNHEY and CDR2 SMNVEV (reference sequence). CDR3 size: 16 residues. In DNA form, the CDR3 reads TGTGCCAGCAGTTCCGCACAGCGGGGGAAAGCCTACGAGCAGTACTTC. This codes for CASSSAQRGKAYEQYF.

The chain links TRBV4-3 to TRBJ1-2, with 7 bases lining up with TRBD1. The germline gives CDR1 LGHNA, CDR2 YSLEER. The J segment lost 5 bases and the V segment lost 0 bases, leaving 6 bases of the junction unmatched. This CDR3 has 15 residues. CDR3 region: CASSQDRQGEYGYTF. CDR3 DNA sequence: TGCGCCAGCAGCCAAGATCGGCAGGGGGAATATGGCTACACCTTC.

The J gene is TRBJ2-7, the V gene TRBV18; the match to TRBD1 covers 8 bases. This CDR3 is built from 13 residues. V lost 5 bases and J lost 3; bases outside the gene matches: 3. Germline V gene lookup returns CDR1 KGHSH and CDR2 LQKENI. The CDR3 reads CASSYDRGYEQYF. In DNA, the CDR3 is TGTGCCAGCTCATACGACAGGGGCTACGAGCAGTACTTC. Complete variable domain (other parts from reference TRBV18 and TRBJ2-7): NAGVMQNPRHLVRRRGQEARLRCSPMKGHSHVYWYRQLPEEGLKFMVYLQKENIIDESGMPKERFSAEFPKEGPSILRIQQVVRGDSAAYFCASSYDRGYEQYFGPGTRLTVT.

This chain links TRBV7-6 with TRBJ2-7, with TRBD1 matching 11 bases. The germline CDR1 and CDR2 sequences are SGHVS and FNYEAQ. This CDR3 region has 15 residues. Losses at the gene ends were 5 bases for V and 7 bases for J; bases not matched to a gene: 10. The CDR3 sequence is CASSKGQGAGGEQYF. CDR3 in DNA: TGTGCCAGCAGCAAAGGACAGGGGGCGGGAGGGGAGCAGTACTTC.

This clone has just one count. V is TRBV10-1 and J is TRBJ1-3; TRBD1 is a possible D gene (6 bases). CDR1 and CDR2 from the germline V gene are WNHNN and SYGVQD (reference sequence). The CDR3 has 13 residues. V dropped 6 bases and J dropped 4 bases, with 10 bases sitting between them. CDR3 nucleotides: TGCGCCAGCAGGGATACAGGGGGAAACACCATATATTTT. The encoded protein is CASRDTGGNTIYF.

V and J are TRBV27 and TRBJ1-1; 7 bases agree with TRBD1. Losses at the gene ends were 3 bases for V and 4 bases for J; bases not matched to a gene: 11. From germline, CDR1 is MNHEY and CDR2 SMNVEV (reference sequence). The CDR3 totals 16 residues. CDR3 loop: CASSFGVGTALTEAFF. The CDR3 nucleotides read TGTGCCAGCAGTTTTGGTGTGGGGACAGCCCTCACTGAAGCTTTCTTT.

The gene calls are TRBV7-2 and TRBJ1-4, with D perhaps TRBD1 (5 bases). The CDR3 has 14 amino acids. Germline lookup yields CDR1 SGHTA and CDR2 FQGNSA. The germline V and J ends were trimmed by 5 bases and 10 bases, with 17 bases remaining between them. CDR3 region: CASSRTGLKGKLFF. As DNA, the CDR3 is TGTGCCAGCAGCCGCACGGGACTAAAGGGAAAACTGTTTTTT.

This clone was found once. The genes are TRBV13 and TRBJ1-2; no reliable D call. The CDR3 length is 12 residues. Per the germline V gene, CDR1 is PRHDT and CDR2 is FYEKMQ (reference sequence). V was cut by 1 base and J by 8 bases, with 8 bases left in between. CDR3 sequence reads: CASSLVGKGYTF. CDR3 sequence (DNA): TGTGCCAGCAGCTTAGTAGGAAAAGGCTACACCTTC.

The chain carries TRBV10-1 and TRBJ2-2, with no clear D. V lost 4 bases and J lost 4, with 10 bases in between. CDR1 WNHNN and CDR2 SYGVQD come from the germline V gene (reference sequence). The CDR3 covers 14 residues. The CDR3 loop is CASSVQPGTGELFF. CDR3 sequence (DNA): TGCGCCAGCAGTGTCCAACCGGGCACCGGGGAGCTGTTTTTT.

A single count supports this clone. V and J are TRBV7-9 and TRBJ2-7; 9 positions agree with TRBD1. J was trimmed by 5 bases and V by 1 base; bases with no gene match: 12. This CDR3 is built from 17 residues. Germline V lookup: CDR1 SEHNR, CDR2 FQNEAQ (reference sequence). The CDR3: CASSLGPGTGKYHEQYF. As DNA, the CDR3 is TGTGCCAGCAGCTTAGGCCCTGGGACAGGGAAATACCACGAGCAGTACTTC.

This sequence joins TRBV2 and TRBJ1-1; unclear D gene. The CDR3 runs to 12 residues. Germline loops: CDR1 SNHLY, CDR2 FYNNEI. V shed 6 bases and J shed 7 bases, with 12 bases lying between them. CDR3 loop: CASRSGEGEAFF. The CDR3, as DNA: TGTGCCAGCAGGAGTGGGGAGGGTGAAGCTTTCTTT.

The gene calls are TRBV7-9 and TRBJ2-3, with D unresolved. CDR1 is SEHNR and CDR2 is FQNEAQ in the germline V gene (reference sequence). V shed 5 bases and J shed 12 bases, with 3 bases lying between them. This CDR3 comprises 8 residues. DNA of the CDR3: TGTGCCAGCAGCCTTCAGTATTTT. It is translated as CASSLQYF. Full variable domain (rest looked up from reference TRBV7-9 and TRBJ2-3): DTGVSQNPRHKITKRGQNVTFRCDPISEHNRLYWYRQTLGQGPEFLTYFQNEAQLEKSRLLSDRFSAERPKGSFSTLEIQRTEQGDSAMYLCASSLQYFGPGTRLTVL.

This clone was recorded only once. The chain combines TRBV9 with TRBJ1-2; perhaps TRBD1 as D (5 bases). The CDR3 is 15 residues long. V lost 0 bases to trimming and J lost 4 bases, with 13 bases between them. Germline-derived CDR1 and CDR2 are SGDLS and YYNGEE. The CDR3 sequence: CASSVGPGKGYGYTF. CDR3 DNA sequence: TGTGCCAGCAGCGTAGGCCCAGGGAAGGGCTATGGCTACACCTTC.

In its sample, this clone was seen a few times. The V and J genes are TRBV6-1 and TRBJ2-5; the D gene could be TRBD1 or TRBD2 (5 bases each). CDR1 and CDR2 (germline): MNHNS, SASEGT. Trimming took 8 bases from V and 5 from J, leaving 15 bases between them. This CDR3 contains 13 residues. Written as DNA, the CDR3 is TGTGCCAGCGGATTCGAGGGGACGGAGACCCAGTACTTC. Translation gives CASGFEGTETQYF.

The chain recombines TRBV19 with TRBJ2-4, with D possibly TRBD2 on 6 matching bases. The length of the CDR3 is 16 residues. Germline CDR1 and CDR2: LNHDA and SQIVND (reference sequence). V lost 5 bases to trimming and J lost 0 bases, with 14 bases between them. Here the CDR3 reads CASSPWEALAKNIQYF. CDR3 bases: TGTGCCAGTAGTCCCTGGGAGGCCTTAGCCAAAAACATTCAGTACTTC.

The chain's CDR3 is CASSFLELARGELFF. The CDR3 DNA is TGTGCCAGCAGCTTCTTGGAGCTAGCTCGCGGGGAGCTGTTTTTT. The rearrangement uses TRBV7-9 and TRBJ2-2; TRBD2 might be the D (5 bases). This CDR3 is 15 amino acids long. The V gene's germline CDR1 is SEHNR and CDR2 FQNEAQ (reference sequence). V lost 3 bases, J lost 7 bases, and 15 bases lay in between.

V usage is TRBV7-2 and J usage is TRBJ2-6; maybe TRBD1 (6 bases). The CDR3 spans 18 residues. The ends were cut back, 5 bases at V and 0 bases at J, with 17 bases in the middle. Germline CDR1 SGHTA, CDR2 FQGNSA. CDR3 in amino acids: CASSRGQQGLSGANVLTF. The CDR3 DNA follows: TGTGCCAGCAGCCGAGGACAGCAGGGCCTCTCTGGGGCCAACGTCCTGACTTTC. Drawing the rest from reference TRBV7-2 and TRBJ2-6, the complete variable domain is GAGVSQSPSNKVTEKGKDVELRCDPISGHTALYWYRQSLGQGLEFLIYFQGNSAPDKSGLPSDRFSAERTGGSVSTLTIQRTQQEDSAVYLCASSRGQQGLSGANVLTFGAGSRLTVL.